Listed below are T cell receptor beta chains from one sample, sequenced in a study of cytomegalovirus exposure and HLA in healthy donors. TCRdb keeps only in-frame clones here, not all; method: immunoSEQ multiplex PCR. The sample records approximately 170,000 clones, approximately 80% being singletons. Sequencing used PBMCs. These receptors all stem from a female donor in good health and CMV-seronegative. CDR3s include the opening cysteine and the closing phenylalanine or tryptophan.

cdr3_aa	v_call
CASSRADLEGRNEQYF	TRBV28
CASSLGTGAGNTIYF	TRBV4-3
CASSLQGGGETQYF	TRBV5-6
CASSQLRDRGPETQYF	TRBV23-1
CASSSRPNTEAFF	TRBV5-4
CATSPRTGSAYEQYF	TRBV2
CASSVQGLNTEAFF	TRBV6-1
CASSTRQEIYEQYF	TRBV19
CASSSGQGGSNQPQHF	TRBV7-6
CASSPALRESEQYF	TRBV18
CASRGLAGDEQFF	TRBV5-1
CASSRRTGQSNEQFF	TRBV9
CASSGPGTSGSGEQYF	TRBV9
CATGRGMGQPQHF	TRBV10-3
CASSRGTGLANEQYF	TRBV4-2
CASSIVSGVGSPLHF	TRBV19
CASTLGTSNTEAFF	TRBV6-6
CASSVTSGEPTDTQYF	TRBV6-1
CASSNLAQGKALHF	TRBV5-4
CASTQRQGGPYEQYF	TRBV28
CASSPTRGDNTEAFF	TRBV13
CASSFRQGYQPQHF	TRBV27
CSVVSGTTNTEAFF	TRBV29-1
CASSPPGTGNTIYF	TRBV7-2